This T cell receptor beta chain was captured by sequencing in a study of T cell responses to AZD1222 COVID-19 vaccine. Points from the study as a whole: AZD1222 recipients seropositive at baseline numbered only 5 or 6. After two AZD1222 doses, spike-specific TCR breadth and depth rose versus day 0. White British donors predominated, females outnumbered males, and clonal diversity was possibly underestimated.

Note on this clone: The antigen is undetermined.

V lost 5 bases and J 3 bases, leaving 14 bases between the germline ends. This CDR3 contains 15 residues. Germline CDR1 MNHNS, CDR2 SASEGT. Some clones are missing from TCRdb's copy, which holds only in-frame ones; the method was immunoSEQ multiplex PCR. The sample includes 150,000 to 200,000 clones, approximately 92% of them seen just once. The V call is TRBV6-1, the J call TRBJ2-4; perhaps D is TRBD1 or TRBD2 (5 bases each). This specimen consisted of peripheral blood, obtained on day 0 of AZD1222 vaccination. This clonotype originated in an adult in good health. This CDR3 reads CASSPRDLYKNIQYF. CDR3 nucleotides: TGTGCCAGCAGTCCTAGGGACCTCTACAAAAACATTCAGTACTTC.